Below, 17 T cell receptor beta chains from the same sample are listed, as sequenced in a study of memory CD4+ T cells and cytomegalovirus serostatus. The data were produced by immunoSEQ multiplex PCR, yet TCRdb's version contains in-frame clones alone and is incomplete. This sample has approximately 65,000 clones, with approximately 80% found just once. Single viable CD3+CD4+CD8-CD45RO+ cells were sorted as the memory CD4+ T cells. The sequenced material came from memory CD4+ T cells from blood. The receptors derive from an adult in good health and CMV-seronegative.

This clone was seen only once. The CDR3: CASRDSSNQPQHF. For the CDR3, the DNA is TGTGCCAGCCGGGACAGCAGCAATCAGCCCCAGCATTTT. V and J are TRBV19 and TRBJ1-5, with 7 bases fitting TRBD1. V shed 9 bases, J shed 1 base, and the junction held 3 bases outside the gene matches. CDR3 length equals 13 residues. Germline-derived CDR1 and CDR2 are LNHDA and SQIVND (reference sequence). The whole variable domain, filled in from reference TRBV19 and TRBJ1-5, reads DGGITQSPKYLFRKEGQNVTLSCEQNLNHDAMYWYRQDPGQGLRLIYYSQIVNDFQKGDIAEGYSVSREKKESFPLTVTSAQKNPTAFYLCASRDSSNQPQHFGDGTRLSIL.

This clone was seen just once. J is TRBJ1-5 and V is TRBV2; 7 bases are shared with TRBD1. This CDR3 region has 14 residues. V lost 5 bases, J lost 1 base, and 2 bases stayed unmatched. CDR1 and CDR2 from the germline V gene are SNHLY and FYNNEI. The DNA of the CDR3 is TGTGCCAGCAGTCAACAGGGGAGCAATCAGCCCCAGCATTTT. It is translated as CASSQQGSNQPQHF.

V usage is TRBV7-2 and J usage is TRBJ2-5; 8 bases map to TRBD1. Germline loops: CDR1 SGHTA, CDR2 FQGNSA. The CDR3 consists of 15 residues. Trimming cost V 5 bases and J 3 bases; bases outside gene matches: 8. The CDR3 DNA reads as TGTGCCAGCAGCCTGGCCGGGACAGGCAAAGAGACCCAGTACTTC. The encoded protein is CASSLAGTGKETQYF.

This sequence joins TRBV2 and TRBJ1-5; D is undetermined. Germline V gene lookup returns CDR1 SNHLY and CDR2 FYNNEI. The germline V and J ends were trimmed by 4 bases and 4 bases, with 11 bases remaining between them. The CDR3 loop spans 14 amino acids. The CDR3 here is CASSAIGKNQPQHF. CDR3 sequence (DNA): TGTGCCAGCAGTGCCATAGGAAAAAATCAGCCCCAGCATTTT. Complete variable domain (other parts from reference TRBV2 and TRBJ1-5): EPEVTQTPSHQVTQMGQEVILRCVPISNHLYFYWYRQILGQKVEFLVSFYNNEISEKSEIFDDQFSVERPDGSNFTLKIRSTKLEDSAMYFCASSAIGKNQPQHFGDGTRLSIL.

The chain combines TRBV27 with TRBJ2-7, with a possible D match to TRBD1 (6 bases). Germline V gene sequence: CDR1 MNHEY, CDR2 SMNVEV (reference sequence). Trimming stripped 0 bases from V and 4 bases from J, with 16 bases between. The CDR3 runs to 16 residues. CDR3 sequence: CASSLSAGQRFYEQYF. In DNA form, the CDR3 reads TGTGCCAGCAGTTTATCGGCCGGACAGCGATTTTACGAGCAGTACTTC.

This chain links TRBV27 with TRBJ1-1, with 8 bases fitting TRBD1. The V segment lost 6 bases and the J segment 4 bases; nucleotides outside the gene matches: 4. Germline-derived CDR1 and CDR2 are MNHEY and SMNVEV (reference sequence). The CDR3 loop spans 13 amino acids. CDR3 loop: CASRTGGTTEAFF. CDR3 DNA sequence: TGTGCCAGCAGAACAGGGGGGACCACTGAAGCTTTCTTT.

The chain combines TRBV29-1 with TRBJ2-1; 9 bases agree with TRBD1. The CDR3 is made up of 13 amino acids. The V gene's germline CDR1 is SQVTM and CDR2 ANQGSEA. V was clipped by 6 bases and J by 9 bases; unmatched bases: 9. CDR3 coding DNA: TGCAGCGTGGGACAGGGTCTTCCAATTGAGCAGTTCTTC. Its translation: CSVGQGLPIEQFF.

The rearrangement uses TRBV19 and TRBJ1-5, with D uncertain. CDR1 LNHDA and CDR2 SQIVND come from the germline V gene (reference sequence). Trimming took 0 bases from V and 8 from J, leaving 11 bases between them. CDR3 length: 14 amino acids. The CDR3 protein is CASSIDGRWKPQHF. In nucleotides, the CDR3 is TGTGCCAGTAGTATAGATGGGCGTTGGAAGCCCCAGCATTTT.

This chain connects TRBV28 to TRBJ2-7, with 8 bases lining up with TRBD2. The length of the CDR3 is 14 residues. After removal of 5 bases from V and 4 bases from J, the junction contained 7 bases not matched to a gene. Germline CDR1 and CDR2: MDHEN and SYDVKM. The CDR3 spells CASSPRLAIYEQYF. CDR3 DNA sequence: TGTGCCAGCAGTCCCAGACTAGCGATTTACGAGCAGTACTTC. The whole variable domain, filled in from reference TRBV28 and TRBJ2-7, reads DVKVTQSSRYLVKRTGEKVFLECVQDMDHENMFWYRQDPGLGLRLIYFSYDVKMKEKGDIPEGYSVSREKKERFSLILESASTNQTSMYLCASSPRLAIYEQYFGPGTRLTVT.

The J gene is TRBJ2-7, the V gene TRBV28; unclear D gene. Per germline, CDR1 MDHEN and CDR2 SYDVKM. The CDR3 runs 12 residues. The V end was cut by 6 bases, the J end by 4 bases, with 10 bases between. CDR3 sequence (DNA): TGTGCCAGCAGGGTTCCTGGTTACGAGCAGTACTTC. This encodes CASRVPGYEQYF. The full variable domain, completed using reference TRBV28 and TRBJ2-7, is DVKVTQSSRYLVKRTGEKVFLECVQDMDHENMFWYRQDPGLGLRLIYFSYDVKMKEKGDIPEGYSVSREKKERFSLILESASTNQTSMYLCASRVPGYEQYFGPGTRLTVT.

V and J are TRBV6-1 and TRBJ1-6; D is ambiguous. V lost 7 bases and J lost 9, with 10 bases in between. CDR1 and CDR2 from the germline V gene are MNHNS and SASEGT. This CDR3 is built from 12 residues. The CDR3 nucleotides read TGTGCCAGCATGGAGACTCTTTCACCCCTCCACTTT. It translates to CASMETLSPLHF.

The genes are TRBV7-3 and TRBJ1-1; no definite D call. The CDR3 has 13 amino acids. Germline V gene sequence: CDR1 SGHTA, CDR2 FQGTGA. V was pared by 5 bases and J by 0 bases, with 7 bases between. As DNA, the CDR3 is TGTGCCAGCAGCCCTACAGTGAACACTGAAGCTTTCTTT. This encodes CASSPTVNTEAFF.

The chain uses TRBV5-1 and TRBJ2-7; D remains ambiguous. Looked up from germline, CDR1 is SGHRS and CDR2 is YFSETQ. This CDR3 region has 14 residues. The germline V and J ends were trimmed by 4 bases and 0 bases, with 11 bases remaining between them. The chain's CDR3 is CASSVQPSSYEQYF. The CDR3 coding sequence is TGCGCCAGCAGCGTACAGCCCAGCTCCTACGAGCAGTACTTC.

The chain combines TRBV18 with TRBJ2-1; possibly TRBD2 for D (6 bases). V lost 0 bases and J 0 bases, leaving 6 bases between the germline ends. Per the germline V gene, CDR1 is KGHSH and CDR2 is LQKENI. This CDR3 region has 15 residues. CDR3 residues: CASSPPGSSYNEQFF. The CDR3 bases are TGTGCCAGCTCACCACCCGGGAGCTCCTACAATGAGCAGTTCTTC.

The chain recombines TRBV5-1 with TRBJ2-6; the D is unclear. Between the trimmed V and J ends, which lost 7 bases and 0 bases, there was a span of 8 bases. The CDR3 runs 14 residues. CDR1 is SGHRS and CDR2 is YFSETQ in the germline V gene. The CDR3 loop reads CASRTDSGANVLTF. The CDR3 DNA follows: TGCGCCAGCCGTACAGACTCTGGGGCCAACGTCCTGACTTTC. The full variable domain, its missing parts supplied by reference TRBV5-1 and TRBJ2-6, is KAGVTQTPRYLIKTRGQQVTLSCSPISGHRSVSWYQQTPGQGLQFLFEYFSETQRNKGNFPGRFSGRQFSNSRSEMNVSTLELGDSALYLCASRTDSGANVLTFGAGSRLTVL.

V usage is TRBV6-4 and J usage is TRBJ1-1; TRBD1 matches at 8 bases. Germline loops: CDR1 MRHNA, CDR2 SNTAGT. Trimming took 6 bases from V and 0 from J; bases not matched to a gene: 3. CDR3 length: 14 residues. The CDR3 reads CASRRQGMNTEAFF. CDR3 DNA sequence: TGTGCCAGCAGGCGACAGGGGATGAACACTGAAGCTTTCTTT.

The chain carries TRBV7-3 and TRBJ1-6; 7 bases fit TRBD1. Germline-derived CDR1 and CDR2 are SGHTA and FQGTGA. This CDR3 comprises 13 residues. The V and J ends lost 6 bases and 12 bases, in that order; junction bases with no gene match: 8. CDR3 protein: CASSYDREQPLHF. The DNA for the CDR3 is TGTGCCAGCAGTTACGACAGGGAACAACCCCTCCACTTT.